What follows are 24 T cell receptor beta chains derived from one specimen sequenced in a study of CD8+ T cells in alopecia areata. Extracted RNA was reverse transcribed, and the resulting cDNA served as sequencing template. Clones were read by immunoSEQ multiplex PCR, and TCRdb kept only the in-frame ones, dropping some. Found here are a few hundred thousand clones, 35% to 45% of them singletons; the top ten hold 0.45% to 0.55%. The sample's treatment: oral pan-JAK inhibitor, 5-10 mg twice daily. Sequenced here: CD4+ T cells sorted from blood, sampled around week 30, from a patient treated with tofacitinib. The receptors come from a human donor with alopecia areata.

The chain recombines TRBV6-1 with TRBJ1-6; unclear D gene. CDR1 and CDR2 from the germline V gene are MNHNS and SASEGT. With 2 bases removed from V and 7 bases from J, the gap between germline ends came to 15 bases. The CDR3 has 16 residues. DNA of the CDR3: TGTGCCAGCAGTGAATTGGTCCTAAAGGAGAATTCACCCCTCCACTTT. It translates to CASSELVLKENSPLHF.

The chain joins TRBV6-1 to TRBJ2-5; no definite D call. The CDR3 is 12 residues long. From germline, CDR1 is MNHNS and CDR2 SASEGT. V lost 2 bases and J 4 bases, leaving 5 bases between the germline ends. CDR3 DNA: TGTGCCAGCAGTGAAATGCGAGAGACCCAGTACTTC. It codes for CASSEMRETQYF.

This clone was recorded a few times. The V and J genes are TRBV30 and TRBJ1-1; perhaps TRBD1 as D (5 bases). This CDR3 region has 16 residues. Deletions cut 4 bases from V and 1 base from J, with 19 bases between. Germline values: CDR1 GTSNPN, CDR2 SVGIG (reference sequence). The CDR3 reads CAWNPGLLGPNTEAFF. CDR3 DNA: TGTGCCTGGAATCCGGGACTGCTAGGCCCGAACACTGAAGCTTTCTTT.

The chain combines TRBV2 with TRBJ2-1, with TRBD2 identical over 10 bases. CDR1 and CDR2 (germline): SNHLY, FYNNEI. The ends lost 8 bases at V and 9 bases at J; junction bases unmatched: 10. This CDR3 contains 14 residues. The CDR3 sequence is CASHSGTSVSEQFF. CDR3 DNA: TGTGCCAGCCACTCCGGGACTAGCGTCAGTGAGCAGTTCTTC.

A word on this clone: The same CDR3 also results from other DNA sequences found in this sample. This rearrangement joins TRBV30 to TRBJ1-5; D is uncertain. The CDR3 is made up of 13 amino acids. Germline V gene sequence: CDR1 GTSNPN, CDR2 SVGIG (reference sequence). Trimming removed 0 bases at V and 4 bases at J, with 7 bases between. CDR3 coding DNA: TGTGCCTGGAGTGTACGAGGAAATCAGCCCCAGCATTTT. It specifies CAWSVRGNQPQHF. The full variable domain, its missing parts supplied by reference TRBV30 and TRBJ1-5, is SQTIHQWPATLVQPVGSPLSLECTVEGTSNPNLYWYRQAAGRGLQLLFYSVGIGQISSEVPQNLSASRPQDRQFILSSKKLLLSDSGFYLCAWSVRGNQPQHFGDGTRLSIL.

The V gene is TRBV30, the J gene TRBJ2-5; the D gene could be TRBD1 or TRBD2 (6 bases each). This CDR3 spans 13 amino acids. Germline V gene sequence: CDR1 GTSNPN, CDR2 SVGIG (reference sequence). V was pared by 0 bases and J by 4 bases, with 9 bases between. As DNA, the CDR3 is TGTGCCTGGAGTGTTGGGGGGCCAGAGACCCAGTACTTC. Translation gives CAWSVGGPETQYF.

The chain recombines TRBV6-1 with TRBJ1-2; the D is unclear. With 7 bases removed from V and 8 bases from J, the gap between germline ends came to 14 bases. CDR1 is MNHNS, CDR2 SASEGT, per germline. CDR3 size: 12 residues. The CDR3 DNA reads TGTGCCAGCACCGCATACGAGAAAGGCTACACCTTC. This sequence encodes CASTAYEKGYTF.

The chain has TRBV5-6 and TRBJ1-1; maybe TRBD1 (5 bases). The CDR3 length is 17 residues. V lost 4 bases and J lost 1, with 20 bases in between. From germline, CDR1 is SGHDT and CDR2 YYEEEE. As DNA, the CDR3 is TGTGCCAGCAGCCTCGCGGCGGGGGAAAGAAGGAACACTGAAGCTTTCTTT. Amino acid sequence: CASSLAAGERRNTEAFF.

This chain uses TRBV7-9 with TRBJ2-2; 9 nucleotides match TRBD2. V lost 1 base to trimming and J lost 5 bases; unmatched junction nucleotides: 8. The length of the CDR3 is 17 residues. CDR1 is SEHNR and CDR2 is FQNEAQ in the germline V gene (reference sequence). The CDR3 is CASSLVGSGSPTGELFF. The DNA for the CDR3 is TGTGCCAGCAGCTTAGTGGGTAGCGGGAGCCCGACCGGGGAGCTGTTTTTT.

For the CDR3, the DNA is TGTGCCAGCCTTAGCGAGCAGTACTTC. This gives the protein CASLSEQYF. V and J are TRBV9 and TRBJ2-7, with unresolved D. The CDR3 is 9 residues long. CDR1 is SGDLS and CDR2 is YYNGEE in the germline V gene. V was pared by 7 bases and J by 6 bases, with 5 bases between. The complete variable domain, with remaining parts taken from reference TRBV9 and TRBJ2-7, reads DSGVTQTPKHLITATGQRVTLRCSPRSGDLSVYWYQQSLDQGLQFLIQYYNGEERAKGNILERFSAQQFPDLHSELNLSSLELGDSALYFCASLSEQYFGPGTRLTVT.

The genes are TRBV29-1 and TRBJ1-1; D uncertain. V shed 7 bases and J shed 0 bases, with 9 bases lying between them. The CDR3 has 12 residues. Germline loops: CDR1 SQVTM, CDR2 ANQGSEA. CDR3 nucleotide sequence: TGCAGCGCCCGGGATATGAACACTGAAGCTTTCTTT. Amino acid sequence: CSARDMNTEAFF. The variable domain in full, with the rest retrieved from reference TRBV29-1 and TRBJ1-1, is SAVISQKPSRDICQRGTSLTIQCQVDSQVTMMFWYRQQPGQSLTLIATANQGSEATYESGFVIDKFPISRPNLTFSTLTVSNMSPEDSSIYLCSARDMNTEAFFGQGTRLTVV.

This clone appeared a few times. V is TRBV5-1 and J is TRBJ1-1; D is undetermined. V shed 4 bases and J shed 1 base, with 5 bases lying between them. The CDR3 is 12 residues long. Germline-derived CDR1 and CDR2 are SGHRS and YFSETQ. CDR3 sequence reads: CASSNGNTEAFF. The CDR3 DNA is TGCGCCAGCAGCAATGGGAACACTGAAGCTTTCTTT.

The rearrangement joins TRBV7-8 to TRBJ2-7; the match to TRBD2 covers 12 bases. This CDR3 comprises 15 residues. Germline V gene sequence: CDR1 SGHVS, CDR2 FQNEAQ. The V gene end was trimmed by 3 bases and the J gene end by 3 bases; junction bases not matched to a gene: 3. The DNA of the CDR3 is TGTGCCAGCAGCTTGCGGACTAGCGGGGTCTACGAGCAGTACTTC. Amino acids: CASSLRTSGVYEQYF. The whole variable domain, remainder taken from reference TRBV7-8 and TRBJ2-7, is GAGVSQSPRYKVAKRGQDVALRCDPISGHVSLFWYQQALGQGPEFLTYFQNEAQLDKSGLPSDRFFAERPEGSVSTLKIQRTQQEDSAVYLCASSLRTSGVYEQYFGPGTRLTVT.

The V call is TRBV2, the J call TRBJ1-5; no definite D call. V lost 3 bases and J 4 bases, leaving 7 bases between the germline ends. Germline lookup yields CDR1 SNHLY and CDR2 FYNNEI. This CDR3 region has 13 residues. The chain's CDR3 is CASSEEGNQPQHF. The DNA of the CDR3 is TGTGCCAGCAGTGAGGAGGGAAATCAGCCCCAGCATTTT.

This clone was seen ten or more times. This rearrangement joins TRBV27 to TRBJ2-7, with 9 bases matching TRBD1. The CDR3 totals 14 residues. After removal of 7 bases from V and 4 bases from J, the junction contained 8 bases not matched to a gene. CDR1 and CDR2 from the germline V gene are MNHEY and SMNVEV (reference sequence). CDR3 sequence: CASIPGQGGYEQYF. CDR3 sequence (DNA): TGTGCCAGCATCCCGGGACAGGGCGGTTACGAGCAGTACTTC.

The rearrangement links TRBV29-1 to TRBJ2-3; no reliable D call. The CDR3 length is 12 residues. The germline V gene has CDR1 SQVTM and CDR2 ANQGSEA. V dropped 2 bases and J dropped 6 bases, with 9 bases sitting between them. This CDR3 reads CSVELPADTQYF. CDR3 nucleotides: TGCAGCGTTGAACTCCCGGCGGATACGCAGTATTTT.

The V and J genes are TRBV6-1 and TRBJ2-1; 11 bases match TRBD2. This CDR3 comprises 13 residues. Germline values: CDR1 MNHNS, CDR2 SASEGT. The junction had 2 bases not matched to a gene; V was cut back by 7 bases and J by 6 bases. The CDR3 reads CASNGLAGNEQFF. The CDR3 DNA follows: TGTGCCAGCAATGGACTAGCGGGCAATGAGCAGTTCTTC.

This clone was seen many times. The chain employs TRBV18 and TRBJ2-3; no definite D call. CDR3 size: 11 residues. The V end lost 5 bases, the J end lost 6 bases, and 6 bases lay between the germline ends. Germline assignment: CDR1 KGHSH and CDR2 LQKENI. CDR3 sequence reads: CASSASDTQYF. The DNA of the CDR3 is TGTGCCAGCTCAGCATCGGATACGCAGTATTTT.

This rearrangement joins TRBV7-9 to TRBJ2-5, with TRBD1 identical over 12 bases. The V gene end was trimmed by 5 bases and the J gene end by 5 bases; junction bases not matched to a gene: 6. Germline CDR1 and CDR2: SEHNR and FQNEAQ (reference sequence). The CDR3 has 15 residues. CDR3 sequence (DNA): TGTGCCAGCAGCCTGGGGGGACAGGGGGCCGAGACCCAGTACTTC. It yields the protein CASSLGGQGAETQYF.

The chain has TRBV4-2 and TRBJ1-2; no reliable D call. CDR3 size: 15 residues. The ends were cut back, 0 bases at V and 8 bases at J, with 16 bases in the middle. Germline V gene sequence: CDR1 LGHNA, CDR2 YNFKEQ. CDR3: CASSQDRRSPSGYTF. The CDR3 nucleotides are TGTGCCAGCAGCCAAGATAGGCGGAGTCCCTCGGGCTACACCTTC.

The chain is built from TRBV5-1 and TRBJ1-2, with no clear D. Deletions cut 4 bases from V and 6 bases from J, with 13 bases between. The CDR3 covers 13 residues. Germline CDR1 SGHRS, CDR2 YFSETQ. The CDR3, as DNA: TGCGCCAGCAGCGTCGACTACCAGGATGGCTACACCTTC. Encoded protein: CASSVDYQDGYTF. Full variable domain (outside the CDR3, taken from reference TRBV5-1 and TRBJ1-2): KAGVTQTPRYLIKTRGQQVTLSCSPISGHRSVSWYQQTPGQGLQFLFEYFSETQRNKGNFPGRFSGRQFSNSRSEMNVSTLELGDSALYLCASSVDYQDGYTFGSGTRLTVV.

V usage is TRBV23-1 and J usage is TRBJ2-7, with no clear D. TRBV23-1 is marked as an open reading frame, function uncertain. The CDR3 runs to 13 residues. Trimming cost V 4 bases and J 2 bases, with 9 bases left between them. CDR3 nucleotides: TGCGCCAGCAGTCTGGCGTCCCCCTACGAGCAGTACTTC. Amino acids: CASSLASPYEQYF.

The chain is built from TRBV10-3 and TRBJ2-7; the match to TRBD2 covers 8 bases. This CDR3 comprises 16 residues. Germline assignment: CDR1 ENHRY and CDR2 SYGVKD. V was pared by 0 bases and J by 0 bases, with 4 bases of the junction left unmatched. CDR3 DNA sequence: TGTGCCATCAGTGAGTCCGGTCTAGCGGGCTCCTACGAGCAGTACTTC. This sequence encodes CAISESGLAGSYEQYF.

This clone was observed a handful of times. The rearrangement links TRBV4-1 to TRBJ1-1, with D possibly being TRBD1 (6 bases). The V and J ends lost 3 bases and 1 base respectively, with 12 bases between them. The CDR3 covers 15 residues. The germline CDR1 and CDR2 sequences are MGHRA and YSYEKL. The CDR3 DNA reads TGCGCCAGCAGCCAGCCGGACAGAACGAACACTGAAGCTTTCTTT. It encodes CASSQPDRTNTEAFF.